A single sample gave rise to the 13 T cell receptor beta chains below, sequenced in a study of cytomegalovirus exposure and HLA in healthy donors. The PCR made use of 60 Vbeta and 13 Jbeta primers. TCRdb's table, derived via immunoSEQ multiplex PCR, lists solely in-frame clones and lacks some. This sample has roughly 100,000 clones, with about three quarters found just once. Sequencing was performed on PBMCs. The source is a boy aged 10-17 years in good health and CMV-seronegative.

This sequence joins TRBV6-5 and TRBJ1-3; D is uncertain. There are 14 residues in the CDR3. Trimming took 7 bases from V and 0 from J, leaving 10 bases between them. The germline V gene has CDR1 MNHEY and CDR2 SVGAGI. CDR3 in DNA: TGTGCCAGCACCCCGGGGAGCTCTGGAAACACCATATATTTT. It specifies CASTPGSSGNTIYF.

The CDR3 spells CASSERGTGSPSQPQHF. The CDR3 region has the DNA TGCGCCAGCAGCGAGAGAGGGACAGGGTCGCCAAGTCAGCCCCAGCATTTT. The chain uses TRBV10-2 and TRBJ1-5, with 9 bases fitting TRBD1. The junction had 15 bases not matched to a gene; V was cut back by 6 bases and J by 6 bases. CDR3 length equals 17 residues. The germline gives CDR1 WSHSY, CDR2 SAAADI.

The rearrangement joins TRBV6-1 to TRBJ2-2; 8 bases agree with TRBD1. The CDR3 totals 15 residues. J was trimmed by 8 bases and V by 5 bases; bases with no gene match: 10. CDR1 MNHNS and CDR2 SASEGT come from the germline V gene. Here the CDR3 reads CASSPTGDLFGELFF. CDR3 DNA sequence: TGTGCCAGCAGTCCGACAGGGGACCTTTTTGGGGAGCTGTTTTTT.

V gene TRBV14 combines with J gene TRBJ1-2; 11 bases fit TRBD1. This CDR3 comprises 15 residues. Trimming cost V 0 bases and J 9 bases; bases outside gene matches: 6. Germline V lookup: CDR1 SGHDN, CDR2 FVKESK. In DNA, the CDR3 is TGTGCCAGCAGCCAAGATTCTCGGACAGGGGGCAGCTACACCTTC. Encoded protein: CASSQDSRTGGSYTF.

The V and J genes are TRBV2 and TRBJ1-1, with 10 bases matching TRBD1. The germline V gene encodes CDR1 SNHLY and CDR2 FYNNEI. V was clipped by 6 bases and J by 5 bases; unmatched bases: 3. The CDR3 is 13 residues long. CDR3 nucleotide sequence: TGTGCCAGCAGAGGACAGGGGGGTACTGAAGCTTTCTTT. Protein product: CASRGQGGTEAFF.

This clone has more than one count but fewer than ten. The chain recombines TRBV5-4 with TRBJ2-1; 11 nucleotides match TRBD2. Germline CDR1 is SGHNT and CDR2 is YYREEE (reference sequence). Losses at the gene ends were 4 bases for V and 8 bases for J; bases not matched to a gene: 11. The CDR3 runs 16 residues. Written as DNA, the CDR3 is TGTGCCAGCAGCCAAATAGCGGGAGGGCCGTTCGATGAGCAGTTCTTC. This sequence encodes CASSQIAGGPFDEQFF.

The chain carries TRBV5-4 and TRBJ2-1; 7 bases line up with TRBD1. CDR3 length equals 15 residues. Germline V CDR1 and CDR2: SGHNT, YYREEE (reference sequence). With 5 bases clipped from V and 4 bases from J, the junction kept 9 bases outside the gene matches. CDR3 sequence (DNA): TGTGCCAGCAGGACCGACAGGGTCCTATACAATGAGCAGTTCTTC. Protein: CASRTDRVLYNEQFF.

This clone has a single count. The CDR3 DNA reads TGTGCCTGGAGTAGGAGCGTCCAAGAGACCCAGTACTTC. Translation gives CAWSRSVQETQYF. The chain combines TRBV30 with TRBJ2-5; D is ambiguous. The CDR3 has 13 amino acids. Per germline, CDR1 GTSNPN and CDR2 SVGIG (reference sequence). V was trimmed by 2 bases and J by 1 base, leaving 8 bases between them.

This chain joins TRBV4-1 and TRBJ2-2; TRBD1 matches 9 bases. There are 16 residues in the CDR3. CDR1 is MGHRA, CDR2 YSYEKL, per germline. Trimming at V came to 2 bases and at J to 5 bases, leaving 6 bases not matched to a gene. The DNA for the CDR3 is TGCGCCAGCAGCCAATTAGGGACAGGGCGTACCGGGGAGCTGTTTTTT. This gives the protein CASSQLGTGRTGELFF.

The genes are TRBV5-1 and TRBJ1-1, with TRBD1 matching 7 bases. After removal of 4 bases from V and 6 bases from J, the junction contained 9 bases not matched to a gene. The CDR3 is 14 amino acids. In germline, CDR1 is SGHRS, CDR2 YFSETQ. As DNA, the CDR3 is TGCGCCAGCAGCCCGCGACAGGGAGCCGCTGAAGCTTTCTTT. This sequence encodes CASSPRQGAAEAFF.

Note on this clone: Other DNA sequences in the same sample also yield this CDR3. V usage is TRBV30 and J usage is TRBJ1-2; TRBD1 is a possible D gene (6 bases). The CDR3 extends over 12 amino acids. Germline-derived CDR1 and CDR2 are GTSNPN and SVGIG (reference sequence). V lost 2 bases and J lost 4, with 8 bases in between. The CDR3: CAWSPDSYGYTF. DNA of the CDR3: TGTGCCTGGAGTCCGGACAGCTATGGCTACACCTTC.

The gene calls are TRBV6-5 and TRBJ1-5; the D gene is possibly TRBD1 (6 bases). CDR1 and CDR2 (germline): MNHEY, SVGAGI. The ends were cut back, 4 bases at V and 6 bases at J, with 10 bases in the middle. This CDR3 spans 13 amino acids. CDR3 in DNA: TGTGCCAGCAGTTTCCTACAGGGTCAGCCCCAGCATTTT. Protein product: CASSFLQGQPQHF.

This chain links TRBV2 with TRBJ2-1, with TRBD2 matching 7 bases. CDR1 SNHLY and CDR2 FYNNEI come from the germline V gene. The CDR3 runs 15 residues. The ends lost 2 bases at V and 6 bases at J; junction bases unmatched: 7. This CDR3 reads CASSEQLARSNEQFF. The CDR3 DNA reads TGTGCCAGCAGTGAACAACTAGCGCGAAGCAATGAGCAGTTCTTC.